The present T cell receptor (beta chain) was sequenced within a study of blood T cell repertoires in COVID-19. As for the study in general: Italy, Spain and the United States were the sources of the convalescent and acute COVID-19 samples.

In the original workflow: Researchers report that nucleated cell counts were estimated from reference gene primer amplification. Profiling relied on immunoSEQ multiplex PCR, and the TCRdb table lists in-frame clones only, not all of them. V and J calls plus clone size are reproduced from that table; the DNA served to infer D and trimming. The profile covers 130,000 to 150,000 clones, with roughly 86% appearing a single time and roughly 1% taken by the ten largest. The sample comprised peripheral blood. The TCR sequence derives from a woman aged 45-65 years with acute or convalescent COVID-19.

CDR3 loop: CASSLELAGIYEQYF. Here the CDR3 DNA reads TGTGCCAGCAGCCTGGAGCTAGCGGGAATCTACGAGCAGTACTTC. The V gene is TRBV11-2, the J gene TRBJ2-7; 9 bases fit TRBD2. Looked up from germline, CDR1 is SGHAT and CDR2 is FQNNGV. The CDR3 consists of 15 residues. The V and J ends lost 5 bases and 3 bases, in that order; junction bases with no gene match: 8.